This TCR beta chain derives from a study of blood T cell repertoires in COVID-19. About the research overall: Sites in the United States, Italy and Spain provided acute and convalescent COVID-19 samples.

Here immunoSEQ multiplex PCR was the method, and the copy in TCRdb shows in-frame clones only, minus some. This table has 150,000 to 200,000 clones, 70% to 90% appearing once. Trimming stripped 2 bases from V and 2 bases from J, with 12 bases between. The CDR3 covers 15 residues. CDR1 SEHNR and CDR2 FQNEAQ come from the germline V gene (reference sequence). The source material was peripheral blood. The chain uses TRBV7-9 and TRBJ1-1; D is ambiguous. The sequence came from a man between 18 and 29 years old with acute or convalescent COVID-19. The CDR3 protein is CASSLQSGPNTEAFF. As DNA, the CDR3 is TGTGCCAGCAGCTTACAATCCGGTCCAAACACTGAAGCTTTCTTT.